This record concerns one T cell receptor (beta chain) sequence. Its specificity is unknown. This CDR3 is built from 16 residues. Germline V gene sequence: CDR1 SGHVS, CDR2 FQNEAQ. V was pared by 1 base and J by 5 bases, with 5 bases of the junction left unmatched. The sample comes from a study of cytomegalovirus exposure and HLA in healthy donors. Study-wide results and caveats: Researchers reported that a few CMV-associated chains were confirmed in vitro as CMV antigen-specific.

PCR was performed using 60 Vbeta and 13 Jbeta primers. The data were produced by immunoSEQ multiplex PCR, yet TCRdb's version contains in-frame clones alone and is incomplete. The table lists some 85,000 clones, about 80% of them singletons. What was sequenced was PBMCs. The receptor's source is a male donor in good health and CMV-seronegative. This sequence joins TRBV7-8 and TRBJ2-5; 12 bases are a match to TRBD2. The CDR3 coding sequence is TGTGCCAGCAGCTTAGAAAGGACTAGCGGGACGGAGACCCAGTACTTC. This sequence encodes CASSLERTSGTETQYF.